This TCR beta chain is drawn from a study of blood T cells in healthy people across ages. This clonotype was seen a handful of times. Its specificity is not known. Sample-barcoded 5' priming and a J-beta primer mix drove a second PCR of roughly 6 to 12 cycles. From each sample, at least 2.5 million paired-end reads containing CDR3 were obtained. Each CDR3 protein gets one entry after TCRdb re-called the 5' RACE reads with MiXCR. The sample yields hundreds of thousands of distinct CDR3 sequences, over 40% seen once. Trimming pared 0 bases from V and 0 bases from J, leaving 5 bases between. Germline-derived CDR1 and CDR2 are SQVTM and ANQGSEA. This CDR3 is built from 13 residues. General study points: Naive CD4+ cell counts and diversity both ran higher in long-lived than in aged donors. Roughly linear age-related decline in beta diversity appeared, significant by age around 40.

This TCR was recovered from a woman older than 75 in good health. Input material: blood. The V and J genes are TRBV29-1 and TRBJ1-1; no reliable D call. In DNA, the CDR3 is TGCAGCGTTGAAGAACTTTTGAACACTGAAGCTTTCTTT. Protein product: CSVEELLNTEAFF. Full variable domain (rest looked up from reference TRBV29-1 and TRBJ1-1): SAVISQKPSRDICQRGTSLTIQCQVDSQVTMMFWYRQQPGQSLTLIATANQGSEATYESGFVIDKFPISRPNLTFSTLTVSNMSPEDSSIYLCSVEELLNTEAFFGQGTRLTVV.